This T cell receptor beta chain is drawn from a study of blood T cell repertoires in COVID-19. Study details: Spain, Italy and the United States supplied samples that represented acute and convalescent COVID-19. From T cells, B-cell-depleted T cells, or PBMCs came the material, which was cDNA or gDNA.

TCRdb's table, derived via immunoSEQ multiplex PCR, lists solely in-frame clones and lacks some. The sample has roughly 200,000 clones; 81% are singletons. V dropped 7 bases and J dropped 1 base, with 13 bases sitting between them. CDR3 length: 13 residues. Germline-derived CDR1 and CDR2 are SQVTM and ANQGSEA. This TCR came from a woman aged 40-49 years with COVID-19, enrolled during active disease. Sequencing input: peripheral blood. The chain carries TRBV29-1 and TRBJ1-1; possibly TRBD1 for D (6 bases). CDR3 nucleotide sequence: TGCAGCGGCGAGGGGGTCCCGAACACTGAAGCTTTCTTT. As protein: CSGEGVPNTEAFF.